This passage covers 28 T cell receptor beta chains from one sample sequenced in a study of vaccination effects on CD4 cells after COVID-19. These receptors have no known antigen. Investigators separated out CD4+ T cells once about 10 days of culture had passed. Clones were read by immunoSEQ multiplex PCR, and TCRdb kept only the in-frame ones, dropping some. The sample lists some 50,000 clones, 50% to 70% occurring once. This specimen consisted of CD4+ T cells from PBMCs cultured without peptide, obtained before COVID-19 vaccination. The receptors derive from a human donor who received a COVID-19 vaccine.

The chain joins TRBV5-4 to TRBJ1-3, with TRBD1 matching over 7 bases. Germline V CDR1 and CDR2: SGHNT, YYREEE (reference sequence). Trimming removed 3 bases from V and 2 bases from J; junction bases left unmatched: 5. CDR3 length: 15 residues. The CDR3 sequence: CASSSRDSPGNTIYF. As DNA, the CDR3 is TGTGCCAGCAGCTCCCGGGACAGTCCTGGAAACACCATATATTTT.

The CDR3 DNA sequence: TGTGCCTGGAGCCCTGGGCATAGCGGCCTTGAAGCTTTCTTT. It encodes CAWSPGHSGLEAFF. The V gene is TRBV30, the J gene TRBJ1-1; D is ambiguous. CDR1 is GTSNPN and CDR2 is SVGIG in the germline V gene (reference sequence). This CDR3 comprises 14 residues. Trimming stripped 3 bases from V and 7 bases from J, with 18 bases between.

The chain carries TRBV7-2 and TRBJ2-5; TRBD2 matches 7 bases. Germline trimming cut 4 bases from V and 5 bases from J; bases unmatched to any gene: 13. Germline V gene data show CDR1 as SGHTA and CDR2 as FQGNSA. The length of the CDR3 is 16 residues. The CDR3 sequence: CASSSHRDYPPETQYF. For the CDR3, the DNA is TGTGCCAGCAGCTCCCACCGGGACTACCCTCCGGAGACCCAGTACTTC.

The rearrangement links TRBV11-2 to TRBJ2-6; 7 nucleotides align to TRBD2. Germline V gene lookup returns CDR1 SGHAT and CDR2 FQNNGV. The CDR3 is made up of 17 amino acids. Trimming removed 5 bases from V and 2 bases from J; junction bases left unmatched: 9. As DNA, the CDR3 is TGTGCCAGCAGCCTGTTTCTGGGGGGGACTGGGGCCAACGTCCTGACTTTC. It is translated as CASSLFLGGTGANVLTF.

This CDR3 is CASSLGGTGEAFF. The CDR3 DNA reads as TGTGCCAGCAGCTTGGGGGGGACAGGGGAAGCTTTCTTT. The gene calls are TRBV5-4 and TRBJ1-1; 9 bases align to TRBD1. Trimming removed 0 bases from V and 8 bases from J; junction bases left unmatched: 2. CDR1 SGHNT and CDR2 YYREEE come from the germline V gene (reference sequence). This CDR3 spans 13 amino acids. The whole variable domain, remainder taken from reference TRBV5-4 and TRBJ1-1, is ETGVTQSPTHLIKTRGQQVTLRCSSQSGHNTVSWYQQALGQGPQFIFQYYREEENGRGNFPPRFSGLQFPNYSSELNVNALELDDSALYLCASSLGGTGEAFFGQGTRLTVV.

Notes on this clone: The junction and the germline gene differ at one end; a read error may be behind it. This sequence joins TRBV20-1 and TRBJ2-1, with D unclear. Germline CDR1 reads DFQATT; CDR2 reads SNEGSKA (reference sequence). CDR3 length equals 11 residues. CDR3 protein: CSPRMPDEQFF. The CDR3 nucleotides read TGCAGTCCTAGAATGCCCGATGAGCAGTTCTTC.

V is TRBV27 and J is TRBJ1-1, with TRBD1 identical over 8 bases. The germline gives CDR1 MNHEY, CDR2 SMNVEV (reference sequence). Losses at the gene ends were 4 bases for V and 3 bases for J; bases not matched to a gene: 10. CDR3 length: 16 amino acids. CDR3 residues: CASSSRRTGYYTEAFF. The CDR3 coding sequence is TGTGCCAGCAGTTCTAGACGGACAGGGTATTACACTGAAGCTTTCTTT.

CDR3 residues: CASKRTGASGNTIYF. Here the CDR3 DNA reads TGTGCCAGCAAACGGACAGGGGCGTCTGGAAACACCATATATTTT. The chain combines TRBV6-5 with TRBJ1-3; 9 bases match TRBD1. This CDR3 has 15 residues. Germline lookup yields CDR1 MNHEY and CDR2 SVGAGI. V shed 7 bases and J 1 base; nucleotides not matched to a gene: 5.

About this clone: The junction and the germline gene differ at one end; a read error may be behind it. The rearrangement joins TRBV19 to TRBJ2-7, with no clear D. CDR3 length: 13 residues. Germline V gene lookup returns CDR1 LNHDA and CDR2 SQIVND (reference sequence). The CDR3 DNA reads TGTGCCAGTAGTCTAGACCGAGCCTACGAGCAGTACTTC. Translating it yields CASSLDRAYEQYF. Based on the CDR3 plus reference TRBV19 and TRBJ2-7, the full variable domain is DGGITQSPKYLFRKEGQNVTLSCEQNLNHDAMYWYRQDPGQGLRLIYYSQIVNDFQKGDIAEGYSVSREKKESFPLTVTSAQKNPTAFYLCASSLDRAYEQYFGPGTRLTVT.

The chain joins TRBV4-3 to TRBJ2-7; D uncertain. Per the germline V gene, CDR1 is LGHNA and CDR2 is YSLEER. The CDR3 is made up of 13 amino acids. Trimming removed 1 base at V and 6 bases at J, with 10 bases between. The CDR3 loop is CASSQVSGVEQYF. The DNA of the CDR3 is TGCGCCAGCAGCCAAGTATCAGGTGTCGAGCAGTACTTC.

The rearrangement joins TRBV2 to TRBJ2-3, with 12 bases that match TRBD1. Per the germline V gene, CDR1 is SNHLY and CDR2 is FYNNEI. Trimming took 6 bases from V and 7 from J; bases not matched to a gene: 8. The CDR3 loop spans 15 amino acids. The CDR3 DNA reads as TGTGCCAGCAGGGATCCGGGACAGGGGGCGAATACGCAGTATTTT. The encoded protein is CASRDPGQGANTQYF. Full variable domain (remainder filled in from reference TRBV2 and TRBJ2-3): EPEVTQTPSHQVTQMGQEVILRCVPISNHLYFYWYRQILGQKVEFLVSFYNNEISEKSEIFDDQFSVERPDGSNFTLKIRSTKLEDSAMYFCASRDPGQGANTQYFGPGTRLTVL.

The CDR3 sequence: CACSGGSTDTQYF. The CDR3 region has the DNA TGTGCCTGTAGCGGGGGAAGCACAGATACGCAGTATTTT. The chain employs TRBV30 and TRBJ2-3; 9 nucleotides agree with TRBD2. The germline V gene encodes CDR1 GTSNPN and CDR2 SVGIG (reference sequence). The length of the CDR3 is 13 residues. Germline trimming cut 6 bases from V and 0 bases from J; bases unmatched to any gene: 1.

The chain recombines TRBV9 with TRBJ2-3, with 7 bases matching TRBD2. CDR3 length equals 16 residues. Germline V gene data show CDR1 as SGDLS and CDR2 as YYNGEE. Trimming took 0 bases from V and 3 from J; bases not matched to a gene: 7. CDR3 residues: CASSVEGGRETDTQYF. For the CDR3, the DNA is TGTGCCAGCAGCGTAGAGGGCGGGAGAGAGACAGATACGCAGTATTTT.

The CDR3 DNA reads as TGTGCCTGGAGTGTGGCTGGGGCCAACGTCCTGACTTTC. Its translation: CAWSVAGANVLTF. The chain uses TRBV30 and TRBJ2-6, with D hard to call. The germline V and J ends were trimmed by 0 bases and 2 bases, with 2 bases remaining between them. CDR3 length equals 13 residues. Germline CDR1 GTSNPN, CDR2 SVGIG (reference sequence).

This CDR3 reads CASSQLEETQYF. CDR3 sequence (DNA): TGTGCCAGCAGCCAACTAGAAGAGACCCAGTACTTC. V and J are TRBV3-1 (or the pseudogene TRBV3-2) and TRBJ2-5; no definite D call. Trimming left V 2 bases short and J 3 bases short, with 4 bases between. This CDR3 spans 12 amino acids. Germline values: CDR1 LGHDT, CDR2 YNNKEL (reference sequence).

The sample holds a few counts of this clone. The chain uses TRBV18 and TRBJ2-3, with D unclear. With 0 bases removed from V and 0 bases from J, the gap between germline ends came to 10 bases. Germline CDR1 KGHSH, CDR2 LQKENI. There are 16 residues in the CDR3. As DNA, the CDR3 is TGTGCCAGCTCACCACCCACGGCAGCTAGCACAGATACGCAGTATTTT. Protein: CASSPPTAASTDTQYF. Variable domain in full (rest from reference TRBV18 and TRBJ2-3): NAGVMQNPRHLVRRRGQEARLRCSPMKGHSHVYWYRQLPEEGLKFMVYLQKENIIDESGMPKERFSAEFPKEGPSILRIQQVVRGDSAAYFCASSPPTAASTDTQYFGPGTRLTVL.

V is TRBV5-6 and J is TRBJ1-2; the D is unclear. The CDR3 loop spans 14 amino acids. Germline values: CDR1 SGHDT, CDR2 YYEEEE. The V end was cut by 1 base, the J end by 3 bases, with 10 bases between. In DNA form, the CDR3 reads TGTGCCAGCAGCTTGTTGAACATGGACTATGGCTACACCTTC. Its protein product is CASSLLNMDYGYTF.

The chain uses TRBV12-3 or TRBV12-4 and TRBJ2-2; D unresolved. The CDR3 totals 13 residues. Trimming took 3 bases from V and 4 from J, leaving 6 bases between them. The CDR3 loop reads CASSFPITGELFF. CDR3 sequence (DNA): TGTGCCAGCAGTTTCCCGATCACCGGGGAGCTGTTTTTT.

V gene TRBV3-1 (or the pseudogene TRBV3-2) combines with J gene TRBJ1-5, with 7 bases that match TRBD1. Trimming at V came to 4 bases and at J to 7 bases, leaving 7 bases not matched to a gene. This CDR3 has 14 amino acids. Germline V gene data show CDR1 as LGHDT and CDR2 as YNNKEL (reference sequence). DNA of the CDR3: TGTGCCAGCAGCCCAGGGGGAGGTGGCCAGCCCCAGCATTTT. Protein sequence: CASSPGGGGQPQHF.

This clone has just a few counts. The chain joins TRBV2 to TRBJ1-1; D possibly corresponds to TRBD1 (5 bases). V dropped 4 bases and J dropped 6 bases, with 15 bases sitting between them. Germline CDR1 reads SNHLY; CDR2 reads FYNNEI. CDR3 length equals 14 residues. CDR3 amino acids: CASSALQEGAEAFF. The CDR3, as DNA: TGTGCCAGCAGTGCCCTACAGGAAGGGGCTGAAGCTTTCTTT.

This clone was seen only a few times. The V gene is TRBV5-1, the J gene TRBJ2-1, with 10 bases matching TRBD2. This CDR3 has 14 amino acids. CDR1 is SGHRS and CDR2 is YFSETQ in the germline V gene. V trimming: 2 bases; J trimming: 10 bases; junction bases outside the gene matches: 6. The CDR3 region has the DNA TGCGCCAGCAGCTTTGGGACTAGCGATCGAGAGCAGTTCTTC. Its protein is CASSFGTSDREQFF. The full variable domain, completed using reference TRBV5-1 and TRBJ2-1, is KAGVTQTPRYLIKTRGQQVTLSCSPISGHRSVSWYQQTPGQGLQFLFEYFSETQRNKGNFPGRFSGRQFSNSRSEMNVSTLELGDSALYLCASSFGTSDREQFFGPGTRLTVL.

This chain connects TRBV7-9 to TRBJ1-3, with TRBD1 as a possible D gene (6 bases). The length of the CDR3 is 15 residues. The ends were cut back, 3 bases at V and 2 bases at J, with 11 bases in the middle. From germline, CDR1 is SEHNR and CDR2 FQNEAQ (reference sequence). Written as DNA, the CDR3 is TGTGCCAGCAGCTTGGGTGGGACAACTGGAAACACCATATATTTT. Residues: CASSLGGTTGNTIYF.

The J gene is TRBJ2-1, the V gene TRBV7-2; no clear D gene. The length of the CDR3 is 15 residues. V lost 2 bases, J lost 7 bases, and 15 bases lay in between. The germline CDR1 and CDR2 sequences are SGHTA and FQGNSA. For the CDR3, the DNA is TGTGCCAGCAGCTTATCACGGAGCCCGCGGAATGAGCAGTTCTTC. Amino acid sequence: CASSLSRSPRNEQFF.

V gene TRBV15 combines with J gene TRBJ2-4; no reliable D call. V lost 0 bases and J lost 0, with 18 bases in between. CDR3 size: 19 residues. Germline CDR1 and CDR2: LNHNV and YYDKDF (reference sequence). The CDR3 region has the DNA TGTGCCACCAGCAGAGAGGTGGCACGGGCGTTTGTAGCCAAAAACATTCAGTACTTC. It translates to CATSREVARAFVAKNIQYF.

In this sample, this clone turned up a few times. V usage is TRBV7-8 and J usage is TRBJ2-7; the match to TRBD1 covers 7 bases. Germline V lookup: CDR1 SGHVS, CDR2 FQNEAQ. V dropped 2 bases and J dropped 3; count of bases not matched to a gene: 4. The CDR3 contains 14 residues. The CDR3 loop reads CASSLRGHYYEQYF. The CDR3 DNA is TGTGCCAGCAGCTTAAGGGGGCACTACTACGAGCAGTACTTC.

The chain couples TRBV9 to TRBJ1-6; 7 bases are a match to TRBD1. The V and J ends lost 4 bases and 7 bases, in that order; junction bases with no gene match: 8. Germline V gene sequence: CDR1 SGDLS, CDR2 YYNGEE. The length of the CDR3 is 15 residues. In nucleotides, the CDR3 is TGTGCCAGCAGCTCCCGACAGGGATCGAATTCACCCCTCCACTTT. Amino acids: CASSSRQGSNSPLHF.

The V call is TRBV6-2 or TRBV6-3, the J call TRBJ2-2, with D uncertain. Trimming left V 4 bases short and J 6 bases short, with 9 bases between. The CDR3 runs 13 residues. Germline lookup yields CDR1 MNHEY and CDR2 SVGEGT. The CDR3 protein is CASSSLRPGELFF. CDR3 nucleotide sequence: TGTGCCAGCAGTTCCCTCCGACCCGGGGAGCTGTTTTTT.

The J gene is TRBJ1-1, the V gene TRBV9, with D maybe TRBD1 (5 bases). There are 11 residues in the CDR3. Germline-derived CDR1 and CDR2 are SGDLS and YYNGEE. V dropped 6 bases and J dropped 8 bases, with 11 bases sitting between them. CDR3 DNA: TGTGCCAGCACCCGGGGCCGCGAAGCTTTCTTT. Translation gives CASTRGREAFF. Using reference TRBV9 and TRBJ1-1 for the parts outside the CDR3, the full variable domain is DSGVTQTPKHLITATGQRVTLRCSPRSGDLSVYWYQQSLDQGLQFLIQYYNGEERAKGNILERFSAQQFPDLHSELNLSSLELGDSALYFCASTRGREAFFGQGTRLTVV.